One and the same sample provided the 18 T cell receptor beta chains below, sequenced in a study of T cell repertoires in cytomegalovirus infection (dated by TCRdb to the late 2010s). TCRdb names Illumina HiSeq 1500 as the instrument used. TCRdb itself trimmed the public reads at Q25 with fastp, ran MiXCR and retained productive beta chains. Identical CDR3 proteins give one entry, which carries the most common genes and DNA. For this sample there are under 200,000 distinct CDR3 sequences; about 22% appear just once. The ten largest clones add up to roughly 25% of the sample. Taken with the paper, the label for treatment or condition translates to: in vitro stimulation with specific CMV peptide epitopes to enrich CMV-specific T cells. No antigen is known for these receptors. Source: CD8+ T cells from cultured PBMCs, taken from culture after CMV antigen stimulation. Receptors were obtained from a human donor in good health (CMV status not recorded). Some clones in this sample may be carry-over from other donors' samples.

This clonotype has a handful of counts. The J gene is TRBJ2-4, the V gene TRBV7-2, with 9 bases identical to TRBD2. V lost 3 bases, J lost 0 bases, and 12 bases stayed unmatched. CDR1 is SGHTA, CDR2 FQGNSA, per germline. The CDR3 spans 19 residues. The DNA for the CDR3 is TGTGCCAGCAGCTTCCCACTAGCGGGCGTCGGCCTAGCCAAAAACATTCAGTACTTC. Amino acids: CASSFPLAGVGLAKNIQYF.

In this sample, this clonotype turned up many times. V gene TRBV6-6 combines with J gene TRBJ2-1; no definite D call. This CDR3 region has 11 residues. CDR1 is MNHNY, CDR2 SVGAGI, per germline (reference sequence). Trimming removed 2 bases from V and 6 bases from J, with 2 bases in between. For the CDR3, the DNA is TGTGCCAGCAGTTACAGCAATGAGCAGTTCTTC. This codes for CASSYSNEQFF.

The CDR3 is CSAGPTGNTEAFF. The CDR3 DNA follows: TGCAGCGCAGGACCGACAGGGAACACTGAAGCTTTCTTT. The chain is built from TRBV29-1 and TRBJ1-1, with a tentative D call TRBD1 (6 bases). V was pared by 7 bases and J by 1 base, with 13 bases between. Germline V gives CDR1 SQVTM, CDR2 ANQGSEA. CDR3 length equals 13 residues.

The rearrangement joins TRBV11-2 to TRBJ2-7, with D maybe TRBD1 (7 bases). V dropped 6 bases and J dropped 6 bases, with 12 bases sitting between them. There are 12 residues in the CDR3. Per the germline V gene, CDR1 is SGHAT and CDR2 is FQNNGV. Here the CDR3 reads CASSNQGGEQYF. The DNA of the CDR3 is TGTGCCAGCAGTAATCAGGGGGGCGAGCAGTACTTC.

This clonotype was counted once. V gene TRBV7-9 combines with J gene TRBJ1-1; D remains ambiguous. This CDR3 comprises 12 residues. With 2 bases removed from V and 11 bases from J, the gap between germline ends came to 12 bases. Germline CDR1 SEHNR, CDR2 FQNEAQ (reference sequence). CDR3: CASSLSAGDAFF. The DNA for the CDR3 is TGTGCCAGCAGCTTATCGGCGGGCGACGCTTTCTTT. Full variable domain (missing parts from reference TRBV7-9 and TRBJ1-1): DTGVSQNPRHKITKRGQNVTFRCDPISEHNRLYWYRQTLGQGPEFLTYFQNEAQLEKSRLLSDRFSAERPKGSFSTLEIQRTEQGDSAMYLCASSLSAGDAFFGQGTRLTVV.

The chain couples TRBV19 to TRBJ1-3; 12 nucleotides match TRBD1. The length of the CDR3 is 16 residues. With 5 bases clipped from V and 8 bases from J, the junction kept 10 bases outside the gene matches. Germline V gives CDR1 LNHDA, CDR2 SQIVND (reference sequence). The CDR3: CASSVLGQGAGDTIYF. The CDR3 DNA reads as TGTGCCAGTAGTGTATTGGGACAGGGGGCAGGCGACACCATATATTTT. Combining the CDR3 with reference TRBV19 and TRBJ1-3 gives the whole variable domain DGGITQSPKYLFRKEGQNVTLSCEQNLNHDAMYWYRQDPGQGLRLIYYSQIVNDFQKGDIAEGYSVSREKKESFPLTVTSAQKNPTAFYLCASSVLGQGAGDTIYFGEGSWLTVV.

The chain links TRBV5-6 to TRBJ2-1, with a tentative D call TRBD2 (6 bases). Trimming cost V 4 bases and J 7 bases, with 15 bases left between them. Germline loops: CDR1 SGHDT, CDR2 YYEEEE. The CDR3 is 14 amino acids. Written as DNA, the CDR3 is TGTGCCAGCAGCCCGTTCCGGGGGTCTAATGAGCAGTTCTTC. It translates to CASSPFRGSNEQFF.

The V gene is TRBV4-1, the J gene TRBJ1-1; D ambiguous. V dropped 4 bases and J dropped 3 bases, with 9 bases sitting between them. The germline V gene has CDR1 MGHRA and CDR2 YSYEKL. The CDR3 runs to 13 residues. In DNA form, the CDR3 reads TGCGCCAGCAGCCGCGAGAGGGACACTGAAGCTTTCTTT. The encoded protein is CASSRERDTEAFF.

The chain uses TRBV7-2 and TRBJ2-7, with D maybe TRBD1 (6 bases). The length of the CDR3 is 14 residues. V was pared by 6 bases and J by 7 bases, with 19 bases between. Germline CDR1 SGHTA, CDR2 FQGNSA. CDR3 region: CASRNYARDREQYF. Here the CDR3 DNA reads TGTGCCAGCAGAAATTATGCCCGAGACAGGGAGCAGTACTTC.

The V gene is TRBV7-2, the J gene TRBJ2-1, with 8 bases identical to TRBD2. The trim removed 1 base at V and 9 bases at J, leaving 8 bases unmatched. CDR3 size: 15 residues. Germline CDR1 reads SGHTA; CDR2 reads FQGNSA. CDR3 sequence (DNA): TGTGCCAGCAGCTTAGTTGCGGGGGGTATAGGTGAGCAGTTCTTC. Translating it yields CASSLVAGGIGEQFF.

Only a few counts were recorded for this clonotype. V is TRBV7-6 and J is TRBJ1-1; D gene ambiguous. With 6 bases removed from V and 0 bases from J, the gap between germline ends came to 5 bases. The CDR3 has 12 amino acids. Germline loops: CDR1 SGHVS, CDR2 FNYEAQ. The CDR3 nucleotides are TGTGCCAGCAGTCACCTGAACACTGAAGCTTTCTTT. Its translation is CASSHLNTEAFF. Based on the CDR3 plus reference TRBV7-6 and TRBJ1-1, the full variable domain is GAGVSQSPRYKVTKRGQDVALRCDPISGHVSLYWYRQALGQGPEFLTYFNYEAQQDKSGLPNDRFSAERPEGSISTLTIQRTEQRDSAMYRCASSHLNTEAFFGQGTRLTVV.

This rearrangement joins TRBV4-1 to TRBJ1-1; D is undetermined. CDR1 is MGHRA, CDR2 YSYEKL, per germline. The CDR3 covers 14 residues. Trimming shortened V by 0 bases and J by 5 bases, and 10 bases separated the two germline ends. Written as DNA, the CDR3 is TGCGCCAGCAGCCAAGATCCAGGAGATACTGAAGCTTTCTTT. Its protein product is CASSQDPGDTEAFF.

This clonotype appeared a few times. The rearrangement joins TRBV7-8 to TRBJ1-1; D unresolved. V lost 5 bases to trimming and J lost 9 bases, with 22 bases between them. The germline V gene has CDR1 SGHVS and CDR2 FQNEAQ. CDR3 length equals 15 residues. DNA for the CDR3: TGTGCCAGCAGCCTAAGGGAGGGAAAAACACTGAAAGCTTTCTTT. Translation: CASSLREGKTLKAFF. The full variable domain, completed using reference TRBV7-8 and TRBJ1-1, is GAGVSQSPRYKVAKRGQDVALRCDPISGHVSLFWYQQALGQGPEFLTYFQNEAQLDKSGLPSDRFFAERPEGSVSTLKIQRTQQEDSAVYLCASSLREGKTLKAFFGQGTRLTVV.

This clonotype was counted between two and nine times. This sequence joins TRBV29-1 and TRBJ2-7; TRBD1 matches 8 bases. Trimming cost V 4 bases and J 0 bases; bases outside gene matches: 5. The CDR3 totals 14 residues. Germline V gives CDR1 SQVTM, CDR2 ANQGSEA. CDR3 DNA: TGCAGCGTTGTGCGGGACAGGTTCTCCTACGAGCAGTACTTC. Its protein is CSVVRDRFSYEQYF.

The chain recombines TRBV27 with TRBJ2-7, with D possibly matching TRBD2 (5 bases). Germline lookup yields CDR1 MNHEY and CDR2 SMNVEV (reference sequence). This CDR3 is built from 15 residues. V shed 1 base and J shed 2 bases, with 12 bases lying between them. CDR3 residues: CASSLLTGIPYEQYF. Here the CDR3 DNA reads TGTGCCAGCAGTTTATTGACCGGGATACCCTACGAGCAGTACTTC.

The gene calls are TRBV7-2 and TRBJ2-6, with D perhaps TRBD1 (5 bases). There are 18 residues in the CDR3. V was pared by 5 bases and J by 1 base, with 18 bases between. Germline V gives CDR1 SGHTA, CDR2 FQGNSA. As DNA, the CDR3 is TGTGCCAGCAGCGCCGGACACAGCGCCCTGTCTGGGGCCAACGTCCTGACTTTC. Encoded protein: CASSAGHSALSGANVLTF.

The CDR3 here is CASSLGPGQGKTGELFF. DNA for the CDR3: TGTGCCAGCAGCCTCGGGCCGGGACAGGGAAAGACCGGGGAGCTGTTTTTT. The genes are TRBV14 and TRBJ2-2; 9 bases map to TRBD1. With V trimmed by 4 bases and J by 5 bases, 11 bases remained unmatched. Germline-derived CDR1 and CDR2 are SGHDN and FVKESK. CDR3 length: 17 amino acids. The full variable domain, in which reference TRBV14 and TRBJ2-2 provide the parts outside the CDR3, is EAGVTQFPSHSVIEKGQTVTLRCDPISGHDNLYWYRRVMGKEIKFLLHFVKESKQDESGMPNNRFLAERTGGTYSTLKVQPAELEDSGVYFCASSLGPGQGKTGELFFGEGSRLTVL.

The DNA of the CDR3 is TGTGCCAGCAGCCCTCCCGGGACAGTTAGCACAGATACGCAGTATTTT. This gives the protein CASSPPGTVSTDTQYF. The rearrangement links TRBV7-9 to TRBJ2-3, with 7 bases identical to TRBD1. Germline V gene data show CDR1 as SEHNR and CDR2 as FQNEAQ (reference sequence). This CDR3 is built from 16 residues. The V gene end was trimmed by 5 bases and the J gene end by 0 bases; junction bases not matched to a gene: 8.